A single sample gave rise to the 31 T cell receptor beta chains below, sequenced in a study of neurological immune-mediated disorders (dated by TCRdb to about 2019). The sample's time point label is to be understood as: longitudinal time-point 2. Libraries were prepared through 5' RACE. The sequencer listed for this sample is Illumina HiSeq 2500. TCRdb applied fastp at Q25 and MiXCR to the public reads, then kept only in-frame beta chains. Entries are consolidated by CDR3 protein sequence, retaining the most common genes and DNA. Here the sample has approximately 82,000 distinct CDR3 sequences; roughly 13% occur a single time. Just under 5% of the sample rests with the top ten. The sequencing input was PBMCs. Receptors originate from a female donor with HTLV-1-associated myelopathy (HAM/TSP).

There are many counts of this clonotype. The V gene is TRBV11-2, the J gene TRBJ2-5, with a possible D match to TRBD2 (6 bases). Trimming stripped 2 bases from V and 0 bases from J, with 16 bases between. This CDR3 contains 17 residues. The germline V gene encodes CDR1 SGHAT and CDR2 FQNNGV. The CDR3: CASSLSSSGRYQETQYF. CDR3 bases: TGTGCCAGCAGCTTATCATCCAGCGGGCGGTACCAAGAGACCCAGTACTTC.

In its sample, this clonotype was seen once. At one of its ends the junction is not consistent with the germline gene, which may arise from a read error. J is TRBJ2-7 and V is TRBV5-1; D uncertain. CDR3 length equals 12 residues. Germline CDR1 and CDR2: SGHRS and YFSETQ. The CDR3 is CASILESYEQYF. The CDR3 DNA reads as TGTGCCAGCATCTTGGAATCCTACGAGCAGTACTTC.

Many counts were recorded for this clonotype. Written as DNA, the CDR3 is TGCAGTGCTAGAGATCGAAGGGCTAGCGGAAGCACAGATACGCAGTATTTT. This sequence encodes CSARDRRASGSTDTQYF. This rearrangement joins TRBV20-1 to TRBJ2-3; 7 bases map to TRBD2. CDR3 length: 17 amino acids. Unmatched junction bases numbered 9, after V lost 0 bases and J lost 0 bases. Per germline, CDR1 DFQATT and CDR2 SNEGSKA (reference sequence).

This clonotype was picked up many times. V gene TRBV6-5 combines with J gene TRBJ2-6; 10 nucleotides align to TRBD1. Germline V CDR1 and CDR2: MNHEY, SVGAGI. Losses at the gene ends were 6 bases for V and 2 bases for J; bases not matched to a gene: 7. This CDR3 has 17 residues. The CDR3: CASSLLGTGAGANVLTF. CDR3 bases: TGTGCCAGCAGCTTGCTGGGGACAGGGGCTGGGGCCAACGTCCTGACTTTC.

This clonotype was counted at least ten times. V gene TRBV28 combines with J gene TRBJ1-2; D unresolved. Trimming took off 5 bases at V and 0 bases at J, with 16 bases between the two ends. The CDR3 runs 16 residues. In germline, CDR1 is MDHEN, CDR2 SYDVKM. The CDR3 reads CASSPSVGHTNYGYTF. CDR3 coding DNA: TGTGCCAGCAGTCCCTCAGTCGGGCATACTAACTATGGCTACACCTTC.

The sample holds many counts of this clonotype. V gene TRBV6-4 combines with J gene TRBJ2-7; a possible D gene is TRBD1 (5 bases). The germline CDR1 and CDR2 sequences are MRHNA and SNTAGT. The CDR3 has 16 residues. V was cut by 0 bases and J by 3 bases, with 15 bases left in between. CDR3 region: CASSDSSRLTVYEQYF. CDR3 sequence (DNA): TGTGCCAGCAGTGACTCTTCGAGGTTGACAGTCTACGAGCAGTACTTC.

This clonotype was counted ten times or more. This chain uses TRBV5-1 with TRBJ1-1; perhaps TRBD1 as D (6 bases). In germline, CDR1 is SGHRS, CDR2 YFSETQ. Trimming left V 3 bases short and J 4 bases short, with 10 bases between. The CDR3 has 13 residues. CDR3 sequence (DNA): TGCGCCAGCAGCTCTACAGGGTCCACTGAAGCTTTCTTT. This encodes CASSSTGSTEAFF.

This clonotype was seen repeatedly, ten times or more. CDR3 in amino acids: CASSLAPGTVLFF. The DNA for the CDR3 is TGCGCCAGCAGCTTGGCCCCAGGGACGGTACTGTTTTTT. The rearrangement joins TRBV5-1 to TRBJ1-4; a weak D match, TRBD1 (5 bases). Trimming left V 0 bases short and J 13 bases short, with 13 bases between. The germline gives CDR1 SGHRS, CDR2 YFSETQ. The CDR3 length is 13 residues.

This clonotype was recorded at least ten times. The chain couples TRBV5-8 to TRBJ2-5; possible D gene TRBD1, 6 bases. With 4 bases removed from V and 2 bases from J, the gap between germline ends came to 12 bases. CDR1 is SGHTS and CDR2 is YDEGEE in the germline V gene. This CDR3 comprises 14 residues. The CDR3 DNA reads TGTGCCAGCAGCCAGGGACAAACTCAAGAGACCCAGTACTTC. Amino acid sequence: CASSQGQTQETQYF.

This clonotype was observed many times. V is TRBV5-1 and J is TRBJ2-5; 8 nucleotides line up with TRBD1. CDR3 length: 15 residues. Looked up from germline, CDR1 is SGHRS and CDR2 is YFSETQ. The trim removed 0 bases at V and 2 bases at J, leaving 3 bases unmatched. The CDR3 coding sequence is TGCGCCAGCAGCTTGGCCGGGACAGGACAAGAGACCCAGTACTTC. This gives the protein CASSLAGTGQETQYF.

This clonotype has a count of ten or more. The gene calls are TRBV18 and TRBJ1-6; 7 bases match TRBD1. The CDR3 totals 14 residues. In germline, CDR1 is KGHSH, CDR2 LQKENI. V trimming: 2 bases; J trimming: 5 bases; junction bases outside the gene matches: 0. The CDR3 loop reads CASSPTGDNSPLHF. CDR3 nucleotides: TGTGCCAGCTCACCAACAGGGGATAATTCACCCCTCCACTTT.

This clonotype was observed many times. The chain couples TRBV20-1 to TRBJ2-2; 8 bases match TRBD2. The V segment lost 3 bases and the J segment 3 bases; nucleotides outside the gene matches: 6. Germline loops: CDR1 DFQATT, CDR2 SNEGSKA (reference sequence). The CDR3 runs 15 residues. The CDR3 is CSARQAGGYTGELFF. DNA for the CDR3: TGCAGTGCTAGGCAGGCGGGGGGTTACACCGGGGAGCTGTTTTTT.

This clonotype showed up many times. The chain joins TRBV29-1 to TRBJ1-2, with D possibly matching TRBD1 (6 bases). V was pared by 4 bases and J by 7 bases, with 10 bases between. CDR1 and CDR2 (germline): SQVTM, ANQGSEA. The CDR3 extends over 11 amino acids. Here the CDR3 DNA reads TGCAGCGTTGCACCAGGGGTTGGCTACACCTTC. Translation gives CSVAPGVGYTF. Filled out from reference TRBV29-1 and TRBJ1-2, the complete variable domain reads SAVISQKPSRDICQRGTSLTIQCQVDSQVTMMFWYRQQPGQSLTLIATANQGSEATYESGFVIDKFPISRPNLTFSTLTVSNMSPEDSSIYLCSVAPGVGYTFGSGTRLTVV.

This clonotype was picked up many times. The chain carries TRBV5-5 and TRBJ2-3, with 10 bases aligning to TRBD2. The J segment lost 0 bases and the V segment lost 5 bases, leaving 6 bases of the junction unmatched. This CDR3 has 16 amino acids. CDR1 and CDR2 (germline): SGHKS, YYEKEE (reference sequence). The DNA of the CDR3 is TGTGCCAGCAGTGTACAACTAGCGGGGAGCACAGATACGCAGTATTTT. Amino acid sequence: CASSVQLAGSTDTQYF.

This clonotype has only a few counts. The V call is TRBV28, the J call TRBJ2-4, with a weak D call TRBD2 (7 bases). The CDR3 loop spans 15 amino acids. Trimming took 8 bases from V and 4 from J, leaving 18 bases between them. In germline, CDR1 is MDHEN, CDR2 SYDVKM. CDR3 residues: CASSYVRGGKNIQYF. The CDR3 DNA is TGTGCCAGCTCTTATGTGAGGGGGGGAAAAAACATTCAGTACTTC.

This clonotype has a count of ten or more. This chain links TRBV20-1 with TRBJ1-6; unclear D gene. With 2 bases removed from V and 7 bases from J, the gap between germline ends came to 18 bases. The germline V gene encodes CDR1 DFQATT and CDR2 SNEGSKA (reference sequence). The CDR3 loop spans 16 amino acids. The CDR3 spells CSARPFGALRNSPLHF. The CDR3 coding sequence is TGCAGTGCTAGACCGTTTGGAGCCCTTAGGAATTCACCCCTCCACTTT.

This clonotype was counted a few times. The rearrangement uses TRBV6-6 and TRBJ2-5; no clear D. Germline V gene sequence: CDR1 MNHNY, CDR2 SVGAGI (reference sequence). The CDR3 length is 13 residues. The V end lost 2 bases, the J end lost 5 bases, and 9 bases lay between the germline ends. In DNA form, the CDR3 reads TGTGCCAGCAGTTACAGCGCCCGGGAGACCCAGTACTTC. It translates to CASSYSARETQYF.

This clonotype was counted at least ten times. CDR3 sequence: CASEEGGPNSPLHF. The CDR3 DNA reads as TGCGCCAGCGAGGAGGGTGGGCCTAATTCACCCCTCCACTTT. V and J are TRBV10-2 and TRBJ1-6; D remains ambiguous. The V end was cut by 8 bases, the J end by 6 bases, with 14 bases between. The CDR3 is 14 residues long. Germline CDR1 is WSHSY and CDR2 is SAAADI.

This clonotype was counted once. The J gene is TRBJ2-7, the V gene TRBV5-1; D gene unclear. This CDR3 comprises 14 residues. Germline V CDR1 and CDR2: SGHRS, YFSETQ. V lost 0 bases to trimming and J lost 3 bases, with 10 bases between them. The CDR3 sequence: CASSLGKAYYEQYF. The CDR3 nucleotides are TGCGCCAGCAGCTTGGGAAAGGCCTACTACGAGCAGTACTTC.

This clonotype was seen repeatedly, ten times or more. This chain uses TRBV5-1 with TRBJ2-1; 9 nucleotides line up with TRBD2. This CDR3 spans 15 amino acids. Germline V CDR1 and CDR2: SGHRS, YFSETQ. V shed 5 bases and J 0 bases; nucleotides not matched to a gene: 3. The CDR3 loop is CASRLAGVSYNEQFF. As DNA, the CDR3 is TGCGCCAGCAGATTAGCGGGGGTCTCCTACAATGAGCAGTTCTTC.

V usage is TRBV29-1 and J usage is TRBJ1-1; D gene uncertain. This CDR3 has 13 residues. Germline-derived CDR1 and CDR2 are SQVTM and ANQGSEA. With 6 bases removed from V and 1 base from J, the gap between germline ends came to 12 bases. In nucleotides, the CDR3 is TGCAGCGTAACCTCGGCGGGGAACACTGAAGCTTTCTTT. Residues: CSVTSAGNTEAFF.

This clonotype was counted at least ten times. The rearrangement joins TRBV20-1 to TRBJ2-7, with D perhaps TRBD2 (5 bases). The CDR3 is 14 residues long. V lost 3 bases to trimming and J lost 6 bases, with 18 bases between them. CDR1 is DFQATT and CDR2 is SNEGSKA in the germline V gene (reference sequence). The CDR3 DNA sequence: TGCAGTGCTAGCCCTCCCTGGAGGCCACTCGAGCAGTACTTC. Its protein product is CSASPPWRPLEQYF.

This clonotype came up many times. The chain combines TRBV20-1 with TRBJ2-3; a weak D match, TRBD1 (6 bases). This CDR3 contains 14 residues. Deletions cut 6 bases from V and 2 bases from J, with 15 bases between. Germline CDR1 DFQATT, CDR2 SNEGSKA (reference sequence). The DNA for the CDR3 is TGCAGTGCCTTGGACAGTTTTAACACAGATACGCAGTATTTT. The encoded protein is CSALDSFNTDTQYF.

Turning to this clonotype: A much larger clone lies a single base off, so this may be a read error. The V and J genes are TRBV5-1 and TRBJ2-1; D is unclear. This CDR3 has 12 residues. The germline V gene encodes CDR1 SGHRS and CDR2 YFSETQ. Trimming pared 2 bases from V and 6 bases from J, leaving 6 bases between. CDR3 bases: TGCGCCAGCAGCTTCTCTATCAATGAGCAGTTCTTC. This sequence encodes CASSFSINEQFF.

This clonotype was observed at least ten times. The rearrangement uses TRBV5-6 and TRBJ1-5; D unresolved. Looked up from germline, CDR1 is SGHDT and CDR2 is YYEEEE. The CDR3 spans 16 residues. V lost 4 bases and J 0 bases, leaving 14 bases between the germline ends. The CDR3 DNA reads TGTGCCAGCAGCCTTACGTCGGGGTTTAGCAATCAGCCCCAGCATTTT. The encoded protein is CASSLTSGFSNQPQHF.

In the case of this clonotype: A much larger clone lies a single base off, so this may be a read error. V and J are TRBV5-1 and TRBJ2-1; D not resolved. CDR3 length: 13 residues. The germline V gene encodes CDR1 SGHRS and CDR2 YFSETQ. The CDR3 sequence: CASSARNYKEQFF. For the CDR3, the DNA is TGCGCCAGCAGCGCCCGGAACTACAAAGAGCAGTTCTTC.

This clonotype has at least ten counts. The chain has TRBV7-8 and TRBJ2-3; 9 bases match TRBD2. The germline V gene encodes CDR1 SGHVS and CDR2 FQNEAQ. The CDR3 consists of 15 residues. V shed 5 bases, J shed 2 bases, and the junction held 5 bases outside the gene matches. The CDR3, as DNA: TGTGCCAGCAGCGCCCGACTAGCGGCCACAGATACGCAGTATTTT. Encoded protein: CASSARLAATDTQYF.

Ten or more counts support this clonotype. The V call is TRBV20-1, the J call TRBJ2-1; perhaps TRBD1 as D (6 bases). Trimming left V 0 bases short and J 7 bases short, with 10 bases between. The germline CDR1 and CDR2 sequences are DFQATT and SNEGSKA (reference sequence). This CDR3 spans 13 amino acids. The CDR3 DNA follows: TGCAGTGCTAGAGATCACAGGGCTAATGAGCAGTTCTTC. Protein sequence: CSARDHRANEQFF.

This clonotype was recorded at least ten times. The chain is built from TRBV6-5 and TRBJ1-5; TRBD1 is a possible D gene (5 bases). The germline V and J ends were trimmed by 8 bases and 7 bases, with 18 bases remaining between them. This CDR3 comprises 14 residues. Germline V gene lookup returns CDR1 MNHEY and CDR2 SVGAGI. DNA of the CDR3: TGTGCCAGCCGTCAGGGAGGGCTACAGCAGCCCCAGCATTTT. Encoded protein: CASRQGGLQQPQHF.

Ten or more counts support this clonotype. The genes are TRBV5-1 and TRBJ2-3; the D is unclear. The CDR3 has 14 residues. Trimming left V 0 bases short and J 4 bases short, with 9 bases between. The germline CDR1 and CDR2 sequences are SGHRS and YFSETQ. The CDR3 DNA follows: TGCGCCAGCAGCTTGGGGGGTTACCCAGATACGCAGTATTTT. It yields the protein CASSLGGYPDTQYF.

This clonotype was recorded many times. The V gene is TRBV30, the J gene TRBJ2-7; 8 bases line up with TRBD1. The V gene end was trimmed by 2 bases and the J gene end by 4 bases; junction bases not matched to a gene: 7. The V gene's germline CDR1 is GTSNPN and CDR2 SVGIG (reference sequence). This CDR3 comprises 14 residues. The CDR3 region has the DNA TGTGCCTGGAGTTCCGGGACAGGTTCTTACGAGCAGTACTTC. Protein: CAWSSGTGSYEQYF.